This is a list of T cell receptor beta chains from one sample in a study of identical twins' blood T cells. A single record per CDR3 protein comes from TCRdb applying MiXCR to the 5' RACE reads. The table has 300,000 to 400,000 distinct CDR3 sequences, more than 25% seen once; the top ten hold about 6.1%. Sequenced: PBMCs. The receptors shown here come from a woman aged 18-55 years in good health. Both conserved end residues are part of each CDR3. D genes are given only for firm matches. Rows may omit the clone size; those that give it use once, few, many or a size class.

CDR3aa: CASSGPSSYEQYF
CDR3nt: TGCGCCAGCAGCGGCCCTTCTTCCTACGAGCAGTACTTC
len: 13
abundance: -
j_gene: TRBJ2-7
d_gene: -
v_gene: TRBV4-1

CDR3aa: CASSLSGQVYNSPLHF
CDR3nt: TGTGCCAGCAGTTTATCGGGACAAGTCTATAATTCACCCCTCCACTTT
len: 16
abundance: few
j_gene: TRBJ1-6
d_gene: -
v_gene: TRBV12-3/TRBV12-4

CDR3aa: CASSDPGRVTEAFF
CDR3nt: TGCGCCAGCAGCGACCCTGGTAGGGTCACTGAAGCTTTCTTT
len: 14
abundance: -
j_gene: TRBJ1-1
d_gene: -
v_gene: TRBV4-3

CDR3aa: CASSPGILEAFF
CDR3nt: TGTGCCAGCTCACCAGGGATCCTTGAAGCTTTCTTT
len: 12
abundance: -
j_gene: TRBJ1-1
d_gene: -
v_gene: TRBV18

CDR3aa: CASSLARNAEAFF
CDR3nt: TGTGCCAGCAGCTTAGCGAGGAACGCTGAAGCTTTCTTT
len: 13
abundance: -
j_gene: TRBJ1-1
d_gene: -
v_gene: TRBV7-2

CDR3aa: CSVEGSGTGPGELFF
CDR3nt: TGCAGCGTTGAGGGGTCCGGGACAGGGCCCGGGGAGCTGTTTTTT
len: 15
abundance: -
j_gene: TRBJ2-2
d_gene: TRBD1
v_gene: TRBV29-1

CDR3aa: CASSELGLGGTEAFF
CDR3nt: TGTGCCAGCAGTGAACTCGGTCTAGGGGGCACTGAAGCTTTCTTT
len: 15
abundance: -
j_gene: TRBJ1-1
d_gene: -
v_gene: TRBV2

CDR3aa: CSVMDSYTRAQHF
CDR3nt: TGCAGCGTAATGGACAGTTACACTCGGGCCCAGCATTTT
len: 13
abundance: -
j_gene: TRBJ1-5
d_gene: -
v_gene: TRBV29-1

CDR3aa: CSAIKYLDTNQPQHF
CDR3nt: TGCAGTGCTATCAAATACCTGGACACAAATCAGCCCCAGCATTTT
len: 15
abundance: once
j_gene: TRBJ1-5
d_gene: -
v_gene: TRBV20-1

CDR3aa: CSVPPRGNGADTQYF
CDR3nt: TGCAGTGTCCCGCCGCGCGGGAATGGCGCAGATACGCAGTATTTT
len: 15
abundance: few
j_gene: TRBJ2-3
d_gene: -
v_gene: TRBV20-1

CDR3aa: CASSPNDRLGYGYTF
CDR3nt: TGTGCCAGCTCACCCAACGACAGGTTGGGCTATGGCTACACCTTC
len: 15
abundance: -
j_gene: TRBJ1-2
d_gene: -
v_gene: TRBV18

CDR3aa: CSASEVGNTGELFF
CDR3nt: TGCAGTGCTAGTGAGGTTGGGAACACCGGGGAGCTGTTTTTT
len: 14
abundance: few
j_gene: TRBJ2-2
d_gene: -
v_gene: TRBV20-1

CDR3aa: CASQGTSGINEQFF
CDR3nt: TGTGCCAGCCAGGGGACTAGCGGAATAAATGAGCAGTTCTTC
len: 14
abundance: few
j_gene: TRBJ2-1
d_gene: TRBD2
v_gene: TRBV14

CDR3aa: CSARPLTRPELFF
CDR3nt: TGCAGTGCGAGACCCCTGACCCGCCCGGAACTGTTTTTT
len: 13
abundance: -
j_gene: TRBJ1-4
d_gene: -
v_gene: TRBV20-1

CDR3aa: CASSLLGNGYTF
CDR3nt: TGTGCCAGCAGCTTATTAGGCAACGGCTACACCTTC
len: 12
abundance: -
j_gene: TRBJ1-2
d_gene: -
v_gene: TRBV13

CDR3aa: CASSAPLNTGELFF
CDR3nt: TGTGCCAGCAGCGCCCCCCTAAACACCGGGGAGCTGTTTTTT
len: 14
abundance: -
j_gene: TRBJ2-2
d_gene: -
v_gene: TRBV2

CDR3aa: CASRRGQDNEKLFF
CDR3nt: TGCGCCAGCAGAAGGGGACAGGACAATGAAAAACTGTTTTTT
len: 14
abundance: few
j_gene: TRBJ1-4
d_gene: TRBD1
v_gene: TRBV5-1

CDR3aa: CATTQRSVGVTNTEAFF
CDR3nt: TGTGCCACCACGCAACGGTCGGTGGGGGTCACAAACACTGAAGCTTTCTTT
len: 17
abundance: -
j_gene: TRBJ1-1
d_gene: -
v_gene: TRBV15

CDR3aa: CSARGSDEWGVEGLGYTF
CDR3nt: TGCAGTGCTAGAGGATCGGACGAGTGGGGGGTTGAAGGGCTTGGCTACACCTTC
len: 18
abundance: many
j_gene: TRBJ1-2
d_gene: -
v_gene: TRBV20-1

CDR3aa: CSARSSGTRFTDTQYF
CDR3nt: TGCAGTGCTAGATCGTCCGGGACAAGATTCACAGATACGCAGTATTTT
len: 16
abundance: -
j_gene: TRBJ2-3
d_gene: -
v_gene: TRBV20-1

CDR3aa: CASGGQGNYGYTF
CDR3nt: TGTGCCAGCGGGGGACAGGGGAACTATGGCTACACCTTC
len: 13
abundance: -
j_gene: TRBJ1-2
d_gene: TRBD1
v_gene: TRBV6-6

CDR3aa: CASSSRDRGIRAFF
CDR3nt: TGTGCCAGCAGCTCCCGCGACAGGGGAATAAGAGCTTTCTTT
len: 14
abundance: few
j_gene: TRBJ1-1
d_gene: TRBD1
v_gene: TRBV11-2

CDR3aa: CASSLTDPDLSSPLHF
CDR3nt: TGTGCCAGCAGCTTAACCGACCCGGACCTTAGTTCACCCCTCCACTTT
len: 16
abundance: -
j_gene: TRBJ1-6
d_gene: -
v_gene: TRBV7-9

CDR3aa: CSALPPAGQNHGYTF
CDR3nt: TGCAGTGCTCTCCCCCCCGCAGGGCAGAACCATGGCTACACCTTC
len: 15
abundance: -
j_gene: TRBJ1-2
d_gene: -
v_gene: TRBV20-1

CDR3aa: CSVDKRTNYGYTF
CDR3nt: TGCAGCGTTGATAAGAGGACTAACTATGGCTACACCTTC
len: 13
abundance: many
j_gene: TRBJ1-2
d_gene: -
v_gene: TRBV29-1

CDR3aa: CASSLQGYTEAFF
CDR3nt: TGTGCCAGTAGTTTACAGGGTTACACTGAAGCTTTCTTT
len: 13
abundance: many
j_gene: TRBJ1-1
d_gene: -
v_gene: TRBV19

CDR3aa: CASSSNQVPLHF
CDR3nt: TGTGCCAGCAGTTCGAACCAAGTTCCCCTCCACTTT
len: 12
abundance: -
j_gene: TRBJ1-6
d_gene: -
v_gene: TRBV6-2/TRBV6-3

CDR3aa: CARSVDGAQHF
CDR3nt: TGTGCCAGGAGTGTCGACGGTGCCCAGCATTTT
len: 11
abundance: -
j_gene: TRBJ1-5
d_gene: -
v_gene: TRBV6-1

CDR3aa: CASANRGHTEAFF
CDR3nt: TGTGCCAGCGCCAACAGGGGCCACACTGAAGCTTTCTTT
len: 13
abundance: -
j_gene: TRBJ1-1
d_gene: TRBD1
v_gene: TRBV11-2

CDR3aa: CATSENDNYGYTF
CDR3nt: TGTGCCACCAGTGAGAACGATAACTATGGCTACACCTTC
len: 13
abundance: few
j_gene: TRBJ1-2
d_gene: -
v_gene: TRBV24-1

CDR3aa: CASSLPTGEREKLFF
CDR3nt: TGTGCCAGCAGCCTTCCGACAGGGGAACGCGAAAAACTGTTTTTT
len: 15
abundance: -
j_gene: TRBJ1-4
d_gene: TRBD1
v_gene: TRBV7-9

CDR3aa: CSANLQGANYGYTF
CDR3nt: TGCAGTGCCAATTTACAGGGGGCAAACTATGGCTACACCTTC
len: 14
abundance: -
j_gene: TRBJ1-2
d_gene: TRBD1
v_gene: TRBV20-1

CDR3aa: CASSAHFFRGYGYTF
CDR3nt: TGTGCCAGCAGCGCCCACTTTTTCAGGGGCTATGGCTACACCTTC
len: 15
abundance: -
j_gene: TRBJ1-2
d_gene: -
v_gene: TRBV9

CDR3aa: CASSLASYNEQFF
CDR3nt: TGCGCCAGCAGCTTGGCCTCCTACAATGAGCAGTTCTTC
len: 13
abundance: many
j_gene: TRBJ2-1
d_gene: -
v_gene: TRBV5-1

CDR3aa: CASSHAQNYGYTF
CDR3nt: TGTGCCAGCAGCCATGCACAGAACTATGGCTACACCTTC
len: 13
abundance: -
j_gene: TRBJ1-2
d_gene: -
v_gene: TRBV3-1

CDR3aa: CSVDLGLAEAFF
CDR3nt: TGCAGCGTTGATTTAGGTCTTGCTGAAGCTTTCTTT
len: 12
abundance: many
j_gene: TRBJ1-1
d_gene: -
v_gene: TRBV29-1

CDR3aa: CASSPRNQPQHF
CDR3nt: TGTGCCAGCAGTCCCCGAAATCAGCCCCAGCATTTT
len: 12
abundance: many
j_gene: TRBJ1-5
d_gene: -
v_gene: TRBV6-2/TRBV6-3

CDR3aa: CASRRGGEYEQYF
CDR3nt: TGTGCCAGCAGGCGGGGAGGGGAATACGAGCAGTACTTC
len: 13
abundance: many
j_gene: TRBJ2-7
d_gene: TRBD2
v_gene: TRBV28

CDR3aa: CSASGRAGGGQPQHF
CDR3nt: TGCAGTGCTAGTGGGCGGGCAGGGGGGGGTCAGCCCCAGCATTTT
len: 15
abundance: -
j_gene: TRBJ1-5
d_gene: TRBD1
v_gene: TRBV20-1

CDR3aa: CATTFLGGDEQYF
CDR3nt: TGTGCCACAACCTTCCTAGGAGGAGACGAGCAGTACTTC
len: 13
abundance: many
j_gene: TRBJ2-7
d_gene: -
v_gene: TRBV5-6

CDR3aa: CASSPVGLNALEQYF
CDR3nt: TGTGCCAGCTCACCTGTGGGCTTGAACGCACTCGAGCAGTACTTC
len: 15
abundance: -
j_gene: TRBJ2-7
d_gene: -
v_gene: TRBV18

CDR3aa: CSVSGGWSTEAFF
CDR3nt: TGCAGCGTATCAGGGGGTTGGAGCACTGAAGCTTTCTTT
len: 13
abundance: -
j_gene: TRBJ1-1
d_gene: TRBD1
v_gene: TRBV29-1

CDR3aa: CASSPWLAGSTDTQYF
CDR3nt: TGTGCCAGCAGCCCCTGGCTAGCGGGGAGCACAGATACGCAGTATTTT
len: 16
abundance: -
j_gene: TRBJ2-3
d_gene: TRBD2
v_gene: TRBV3-1

CDR3aa: CASFGRGNTIYF
CDR3nt: TGTGCCAGCTTCGGACGGGGAAACACCATATATTTT
len: 12
abundance: -
j_gene: TRBJ1-3
d_gene: -
v_gene: TRBV7-6

CDR3aa: CATSELWADTEAFF
CDR3nt: TGTGCCACCAGTGAGTTGTGGGCCGACACTGAAGCTTTCTTT
len: 14
abundance: -
j_gene: TRBJ1-1
d_gene: -
v_gene: TRBV24-1

CDR3aa: CASKEVSYNEQFF
CDR3nt: TGCGCCAGCAAGGAGGTCTCCTACAATGAGCAGTTCTTC
len: 13
abundance: few
j_gene: TRBJ2-1
d_gene: -
v_gene: TRBV5-1

CDR3aa: CASSQEGLGLTGDTQYF
CDR3nt: TGCGCCAGCAGCCAAGAAGGGCTAGGACTTACTGGGGATACGCAGTATTTT
len: 17
abundance: -
j_gene: TRBJ2-3
d_gene: -
v_gene: TRBV4-3

CDR3aa: CASSSWTDANTEAFF
CDR3nt: TGCGCCAGTAGCTCCTGGACAGACGCGAACACTGAAGCTTTCTTT
len: 15
abundance: -
j_gene: TRBJ1-1
d_gene: -
v_gene: TRBV5-1

CDR3aa: CSDPRGTTGELFF
CDR3nt: TGCAGCGACCCGCGGGGGACTACCGGGGAGCTGTTTTTT
len: 13
abundance: -
j_gene: TRBJ2-2
d_gene: TRBD2
v_gene: TRBV29-1

CDR3aa: CAINGRGSGNEQFF
CDR3nt: TGTGCCATCAATGGCAGGGGTTCGGGCAATGAGCAGTTCTTC
len: 14
abundance: few
j_gene: TRBJ2-1
d_gene: -
v_gene: TRBV10-3

CDR3aa: CSASGQLLTEAFF
CDR3nt: TGCAGTGCCAGCGGACAGCTACTCACTGAAGCTTTCTTT
len: 13
abundance: -
j_gene: TRBJ1-1
d_gene: -
v_gene: TRBV20-1

CDR3aa: CASSIARSSYNSPLHF
CDR3nt: TGTGCCAGTAGTATAGCCCGGAGCTCCTATAATTCACCCCTCCACTTT
len: 16
abundance: few
j_gene: TRBJ1-6
d_gene: -
v_gene: TRBV19

CDR3aa: CASSLDYAGNTEAFF
CDR3nt: TGTGCCAGCAGCTTGGATTACGCGGGGAACACTGAAGCTTTCTTT
len: 15
abundance: -
j_gene: TRBJ1-1
d_gene: -
v_gene: TRBV5-6

CDR3aa: CASSLSFPRELTDTQYF
CDR3nt: TGCGCCAGCAGCTTGTCCTTTCCACGGGAGCTAACAGATACGCAGTATTTT
len: 17
abundance: many
j_gene: TRBJ2-3
d_gene: -
v_gene: TRBV5-1

CDR3aa: CASSLDGSGKLFF
CDR3nt: TGTGCCAGCAGCTTAGACGGCAGCGGAAAACTGTTTTTT
len: 13
abundance: few
j_gene: TRBJ1-4
d_gene: -
v_gene: TRBV7-8

CDR3aa: CASRRLAGGETQYF
CDR3nt: TGTGCCAGCAGACGACTAGCGGGGGGTGAGACCCAGTACTTC
len: 14
abundance: -
j_gene: TRBJ2-5
d_gene: TRBD2
v_gene: TRBV6-2/TRBV6-3